This passage covers 19 T cell receptor beta chains from one sample sequenced in a study of T-cell memory formation after mild COVID-19. Using its own MiXCR run on the 5' RACE reads, TCRdb lists one record per CDR3 protein. This table holds a few hundred thousand distinct CDR3 sequences, roughly an eighth found once. Material: PBMCs or a T cell subset sorted from them (not recorded which). These receptors all come from a man aged 18 to 35 who had mild COVID-19 (a few samples of this study predate the infection). Cell type and time point are not known.

The chain is built from TRBV5-5 and TRBJ2-1; 11 nucleotides line up with TRBD2. The CDR3 totals 17 residues. The V segment lost 0 bases and the J segment 4 bases; nucleotides outside the gene matches: 6. Germline V gene data show CDR1 as SGHKS and CDR2 as YYEKEE (reference sequence). The CDR3 DNA reads TGTGCCAGCAGCTTGGTGGTAGCGGGGGGGCGGTACAATGAGCAGTTCTTC. Translated, it gives CASSLVVAGGRYNEQFF.

This clonotype appeared a few times. The rearrangement links TRBV12-3 or TRBV12-4 to TRBJ1-5; D gene uncertain. There are 15 residues in the CDR3. Trimming took 7 bases from V and 0 from J, leaving 13 bases between them. CDR3 amino acids: CASTFGRASNQPQHF. In DNA form, the CDR3 reads TGTGCCAGCACCTTCGGTCGCGCTAGCAATCAGCCCCAGCATTTT.

This clonotype was found many times. The chain couples TRBV20-1 to TRBJ2-2; D is tentatively TRBD1 or TRBD2 (5 bases each). The CDR3 spans 16 residues. Germline CDR1 and CDR2: DFQATT and SNEGSKA (reference sequence). Between the trimmed V and J ends, which lost 3 bases and 3 bases, there was a span of 17 bases. CDR3 in amino acids: CSASGGQGVYTGELFF. CDR3 DNA: TGCAGTGCTAGTGGAGGTCAGGGCGTTTACACCGGGGAGCTGTTTTTT.

This clonotype was detected a few times. V is TRBV4-2 and J is TRBJ2-1; D is tentatively TRBD1 or TRBD2 (5 bases each). V lost 5 bases to trimming and J lost 5 bases, with 16 bases between them. CDR3 length: 15 residues. Germline CDR1 and CDR2: LGHNA and YNFKEQ. The CDR3 loop reads CASSNRDQRDNEQFF. Here the CDR3 DNA reads TGTGCCAGCAGCAACCGGGACCAGAGGGACAATGAGCAGTTCTTC.

The CDR3 nucleotides read TGTGCCAGCAGCCCTACGTGGGGGGGAGACTCCTACGAGCAGTACTTC. Translation: CASSPTWGGDSYEQYF. The chain combines TRBV12-3 or TRBV12-4 with TRBJ2-7, with 7 bases lining up with TRBD2. The CDR3 extends over 16 amino acids. J lost 0 bases, V lost 6 bases, and 11 bases had no gene match.

There are a few counts of this clonotype. The gene calls are TRBV24-1 and TRBJ2-1; D is tentatively TRBD1 or TRBD2 (6 bases each). Germline values: CDR1 KGHDR, CDR2 SFDVKD. With 0 bases removed from V and 4 bases from J, the gap between germline ends came to 12 bases. The length of the CDR3 is 16 residues. The CDR3 sequence: CATSDLRGEGYNEQFF. CDR3 in DNA: TGTGCCACCAGTGATTTGAGGGGGGAAGGGTACAATGAGCAGTTCTTC.

A few counts support this clonotype. V and J are TRBV7-2 and TRBJ1-1; 7 nucleotides line up with TRBD1. The CDR3 spans 13 residues. With 5 bases clipped from V and 10 bases from J, the junction kept 10 bases outside the gene matches. Per germline, CDR1 SGHTA and CDR2 FQGNSA. CDR3 nucleotide sequence: TGTGCCAGCAGCAAGACAGGGTATGGGGGAGCTTTCTTT. Its protein is CASSKTGYGGAFF. Drawing the rest from reference TRBV7-2 and TRBJ1-1, the complete variable domain is GAGVSQSPSNKVTEKGKDVELRCDPISGHTALYWYRQSLGQGLEFLIYFQGNSAPDKSGLPSDRFSAERTGGSVSTLTIQRTQQEDSAVYLCASSKTGYGGAFFGQGTRLTVV.

The chain carries TRBV12-3 or TRBV12-4 and TRBJ1-2; D possibly corresponds to TRBD1 (6 bases). The CDR3 is 13 amino acids. V lost 6 bases and J 5 bases, leaving 13 bases between the germline ends. CDR3 sequence reads: CASSLTGEYGYTF. As DNA, the CDR3 is TGTGCCAGCAGCTTGACAGGAGAATATGGCTACACCTTC.

V and J are TRBV6-2 or TRBV6-3 and TRBJ2-3; D is unresolved. Looked up from germline, CDR1 is MNHEY and CDR2 is SVGEGT. The CDR3 spans 16 residues. Trimming took 0 bases from V and 1 from J, leaving 11 bases between them. This chain's CDR3 is CASSYSENPRTDTQYF. The DNA of the CDR3 is TGTGCCAGCAGTTACTCCGAGAACCCCCGCACAGATACGCAGTATTTT.

This clonotype was detected a few times. The V call is TRBV3-1, the J call TRBJ1-1; TRBD1 matches 8 bases. Trimming took 7 bases from V and 5 from J; bases not matched to a gene: 0. Germline loops: CDR1 LGHDT, CDR2 YNNKEL (reference sequence). The CDR3 extends over 11 amino acids. The CDR3 DNA is TGTGCCAGCAACAGGGGGACTGAAGCTTTCTTT. This translates into CASNRGTEAFF.

The chain couples TRBV5-1 to TRBJ2-7, with 9 bases that match TRBD2. The junction had 6 bases not matched to a gene; V was cut back by 2 bases and J by 3 bases. The CDR3 spans 15 residues. Germline V gene lookup returns CDR1 SGHRS and CDR2 YFSETQ. The CDR3 protein is CASSFSGGNLYEQYF. CDR3 coding DNA: TGCGCCAGCAGCTTTAGCGGGGGCAACCTCTACGAGCAGTACTTC.

This clonotype has just a few counts. The gene calls are TRBV20-1 and TRBJ2-2; D gene uncertain. Trimming stripped 2 bases from V and 4 bases from J, with 11 bases between. CDR1 DFQATT and CDR2 SNEGSKA come from the germline V gene (reference sequence). The CDR3 has 14 amino acids. As DNA, the CDR3 is TGCAGTGCTAGAAGTCCCGAAGGCACCGGGGAGCTGTTTTTT. Its protein is CSARSPEGTGELFF.

This chain joins TRBV14 and TRBJ2-1; TRBD2 is a possible D gene (5 bases). Deletions cut 4 bases from V and 6 bases from J, with 22 bases between. Per the germline V gene, CDR1 is SGHDN and CDR2 is FVKESK. The length of the CDR3 is 17 residues. The CDR3 loop reads CASSPTSSYWGFNEQFF. In nucleotides, the CDR3 is TGTGCCAGCAGCCCAACTAGTAGCTATTGGGGTTTCAATGAGCAGTTCTTC.

This chain links TRBV25-1 with TRBJ1-3, with TRBD1 matching 8 bases. V was pared by 4 bases and J by 3 bases, with 8 bases of the junction left unmatched. Germline V gives CDR1 MGHDK, CDR2 SYGVNS. This CDR3 region has 16 residues. This CDR3 reads CASSGSGTGFGNTIYF. The CDR3 region has the DNA TGTGCCAGCAGTGGGAGCGGGACAGGCTTTGGAAACACCATATATTTT.

This clonotype was seen only a few times. V gene TRBV7-3 combines with J gene TRBJ2-2, with TRBD1 identical over 7 bases. From germline, CDR1 is SGHTA and CDR2 FQGTGA. Losses at the gene ends were 1 base for V and 4 bases for J; bases not matched to a gene: 0. This CDR3 is 14 amino acids long. CDR3 DNA: TGTGCCAGCAGCTTAAAGGGGGCCACCGGGGAGCTGTTTTTT. Its protein is CASSLKGATGELFF.

The chain carries TRBV5-1 and TRBJ2-5; 10 bases are shared with TRBD2. V shed 3 bases and J 2 bases; nucleotides not matched to a gene: 7. This CDR3 has 16 amino acids. From germline, CDR1 is SGHRS and CDR2 YFSETQ. The CDR3 region is CASSWGTSGAQETQYF. The CDR3 DNA reads as TGCGCCAGCAGCTGGGGAACTAGCGGGGCTCAAGAGACCCAGTACTTC.

The V and J genes are TRBV7-2 and TRBJ1-2; 8 bases map to TRBD1. With V trimmed by 5 bases and J by 6 bases, 5 bases remained unmatched. The CDR3 totals 13 residues. Germline V gene sequence: CDR1 SGHTA, CDR2 FQGNSA. The CDR3 loop is CASSTDRGNGYTF. CDR3 DNA: TGTGCCAGCAGCACCGACAGGGGCAATGGCTACACCTTC. The full variable domain, its missing parts supplied by reference TRBV7-2 and TRBJ1-2, is GAGVSQSPSNKVTEKGKDVELRCDPISGHTALYWYRQSLGQGLEFLIYFQGNSAPDKSGLPSDRFSAERTGGSVSTLTIQRTQQEDSAVYLCASSTDRGNGYTFGSGTRLTVV.

CDR3 protein: CASSARGANNEQFF. The CDR3 DNA reads TGTGCCAGCAGCGCGCGGGGGGCCAACAATGAGCAGTTCTTC. The rearrangement joins TRBV9 to TRBJ2-1, with 8 bases that match TRBD2. The trim removed 3 bases at V and 5 bases at J, leaving 4 bases unmatched. Germline V gene sequence: CDR1 SGDLS, CDR2 YYNGEE. The CDR3 loop spans 14 amino acids.

There are a few counts of this clonotype. The rearrangement uses TRBV6-5 and TRBJ1-3; D remains ambiguous. CDR1 is MNHEY, CDR2 SVGAGI, per germline. V was shortened by 6 bases and J by 2 bases, with 14 bases between the two germline ends. The CDR3 sequence is 15 residues long. CDR3 sequence (DNA): TGTGCCAGCAGCCCCCCAGCCGGCGCTGGAAACACCATATATTTT. Residues: CASSPPAGAGNTIYF.